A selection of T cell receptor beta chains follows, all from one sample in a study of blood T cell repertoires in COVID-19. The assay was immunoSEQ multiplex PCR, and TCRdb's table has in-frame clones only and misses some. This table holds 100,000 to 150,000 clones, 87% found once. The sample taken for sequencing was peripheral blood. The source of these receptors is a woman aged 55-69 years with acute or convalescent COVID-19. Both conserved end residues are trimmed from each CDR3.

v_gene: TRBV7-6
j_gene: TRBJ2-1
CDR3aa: ASSSFSGSRVREQF

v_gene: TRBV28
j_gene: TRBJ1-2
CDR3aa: ASKGQWAHYGYT

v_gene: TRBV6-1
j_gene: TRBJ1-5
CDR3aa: ASSDGGGNQPQH

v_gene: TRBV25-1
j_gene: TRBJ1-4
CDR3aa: ASSEFAGSEKLF

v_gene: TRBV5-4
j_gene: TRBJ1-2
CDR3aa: ASSPAGQGYGYT

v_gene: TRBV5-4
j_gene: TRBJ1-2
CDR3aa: AGSRDRISMFWDGYT

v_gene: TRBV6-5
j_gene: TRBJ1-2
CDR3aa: ASTPQGRSGYT

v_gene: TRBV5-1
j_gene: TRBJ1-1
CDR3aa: ASSLALGASTEAF

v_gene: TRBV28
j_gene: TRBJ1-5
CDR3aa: ASSPMTVLVSQPQH

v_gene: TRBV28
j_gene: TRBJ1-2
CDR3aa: ASSTRRGGGYGYT

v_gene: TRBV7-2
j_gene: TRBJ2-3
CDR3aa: ASSSRVTDTQY

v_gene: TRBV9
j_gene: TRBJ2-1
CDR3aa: ASSVRAGQPFYEQF

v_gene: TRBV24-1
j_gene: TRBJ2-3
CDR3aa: ATSDFPGQGRPDTQY

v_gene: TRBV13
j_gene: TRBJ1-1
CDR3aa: ASSLGTLGAEAF

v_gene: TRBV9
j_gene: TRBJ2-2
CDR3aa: ASSVDRAGTGELF

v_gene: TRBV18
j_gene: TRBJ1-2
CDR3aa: ASSPDPGNMRYGYT

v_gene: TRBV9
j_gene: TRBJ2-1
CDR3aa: ASSARDSSYNEQF

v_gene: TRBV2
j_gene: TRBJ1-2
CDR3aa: ASNGAGGNYGYT

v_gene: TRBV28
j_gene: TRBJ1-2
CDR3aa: ASSSRTGEVRGYT

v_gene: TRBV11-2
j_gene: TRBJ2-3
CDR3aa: ASSLDRGTQY

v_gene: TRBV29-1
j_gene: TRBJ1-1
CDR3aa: SVRGGWGHTEAF

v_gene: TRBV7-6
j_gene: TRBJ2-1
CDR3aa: ASSLDRNEQF

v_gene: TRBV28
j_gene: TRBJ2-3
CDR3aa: ASSWGTQTDTQY

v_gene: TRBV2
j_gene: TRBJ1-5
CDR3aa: ASSAEGNQPQH

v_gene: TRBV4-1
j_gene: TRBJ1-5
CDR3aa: ASSQAETKQPQH

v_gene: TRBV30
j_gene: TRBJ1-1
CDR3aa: AWSEGGRGSEAF

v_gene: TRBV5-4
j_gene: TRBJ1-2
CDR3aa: ASSLEQGRDGYT

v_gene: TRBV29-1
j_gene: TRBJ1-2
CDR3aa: SALGADGYT

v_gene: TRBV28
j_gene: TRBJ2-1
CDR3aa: ASSLLTSGRWSNEQF

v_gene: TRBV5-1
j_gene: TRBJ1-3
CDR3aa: ASSWTGQGPSGNTIY

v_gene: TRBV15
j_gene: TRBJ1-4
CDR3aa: ASNQGQGNEKLF

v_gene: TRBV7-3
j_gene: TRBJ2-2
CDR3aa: ASSLNAGGGELF

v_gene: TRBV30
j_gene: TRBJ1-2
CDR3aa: AWSVDGTGLRGYT

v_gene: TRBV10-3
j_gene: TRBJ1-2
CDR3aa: AISEEQGSGAYGYT

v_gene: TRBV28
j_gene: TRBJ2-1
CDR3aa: ASSGLYYNEQF

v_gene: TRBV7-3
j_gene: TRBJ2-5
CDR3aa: ASSLTSGRGTQY

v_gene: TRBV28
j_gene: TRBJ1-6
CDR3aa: ASSLTHTGGANSPLH

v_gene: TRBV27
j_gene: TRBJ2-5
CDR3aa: ASSLRASGGYQETQY

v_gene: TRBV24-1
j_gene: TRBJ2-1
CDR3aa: ATSDLKAPGGFYNEQF

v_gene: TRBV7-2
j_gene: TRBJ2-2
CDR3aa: ASSYFSGTRTTGELF

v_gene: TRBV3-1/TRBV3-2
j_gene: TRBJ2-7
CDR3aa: ASSQVAGGPGEQY

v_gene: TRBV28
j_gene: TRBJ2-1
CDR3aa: ASSFRGRLASNEQF

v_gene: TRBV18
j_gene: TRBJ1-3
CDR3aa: ASSPAVNGNTIY

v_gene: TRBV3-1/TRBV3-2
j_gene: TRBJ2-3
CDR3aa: ASSQTSLAGGPKRTDTQY

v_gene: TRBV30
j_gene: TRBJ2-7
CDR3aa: AWSSGGAVRYEQY

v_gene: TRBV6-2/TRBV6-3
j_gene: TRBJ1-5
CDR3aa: ASSYQPSLGTGLNQPQH

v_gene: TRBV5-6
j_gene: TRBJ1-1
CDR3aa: ASSWTLVNTEAF

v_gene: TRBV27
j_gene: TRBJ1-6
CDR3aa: ASTLSYNSPLH

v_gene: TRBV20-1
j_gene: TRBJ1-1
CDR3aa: SASWQMNTEAF

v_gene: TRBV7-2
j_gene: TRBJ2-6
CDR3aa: ASSLVSSGANVLT

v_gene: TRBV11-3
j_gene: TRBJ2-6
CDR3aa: ASSPEGGYSGANVLT

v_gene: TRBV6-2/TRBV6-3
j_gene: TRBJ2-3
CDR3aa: ASSLAGTWTDTQY

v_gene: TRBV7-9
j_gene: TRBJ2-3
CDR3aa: ASSLARHSTDTQY